This TCR beta chain is drawn from a study of blood T cell repertoires in COVID-19. The wider study: Sites across the United States, Italy and Spain contributed samples from acute and convalescent COVID-19. The cDNA or gDNA used as material had been derived from T cells, B-cell-depleted T cells, or PBMCs.

Germline V CDR1 and CDR2: SGHTA, FQGNSA. V lost 2 bases, J lost 3 bases, and 14 bases lay in between. The CDR3 is 16 residues long. Per the original methods: Estimation of nucleated cell counts relied on the amplification of reference gene primers. Only in-frame clones appear in the TCRdb table, and some are missing; sequencing was by immunoSEQ multiplex PCR. From that table come the V and J calls and clone size; the DNA was used to work out D and trimming. The sample carries hundreds of thousands of clones, about 90% recorded once. This receptor was obtained from a middle-aged man with acute or convalescent COVID-19. The sequencing input was peripheral blood. The chain has TRBV7-2 and TRBJ1-5; D is unclear. CDR3 loop: CASSLRSSRANQPQHF. CDR3 nucleotides: TGTGCCAGCAGCTTACGGAGTTCCAGAGCCAATCAGCCCCAGCATTTT.